This T cell receptor beta chain was profiled in a study of T cells in Graves' hyperthyroidism and ophthalmopathy. Study conclusions and caveats: Ophthalmopathy prediction by the model preceded onset by a median roughly 6 months. Blood samples included most of the expanded thyroid clonotypes exceeding 0.001.

Germline V gene lookup returns CDR1 SQVTM and CDR2 ANQGSEA. The germline V and J ends were trimmed by 4 bases and 6 bases, with 12 bases remaining between them. The CDR3 is 12 amino acids. A Clinical Activity Score of at least 3, a NOSPECS grade of at least 4 and a duration under 3 months were recorded in the ophthalmopathy patients. Many counts were recorded for this clonotype. As yet, its antigen is unknown. Researchers took RNA transcripts and amplified the TCR beta CDR3 regions from them. TCR CDR3 underwent first-round RT-PCR with the HTBI primer set. Via MiXCR, TCRdb re-called the multiplex PCR reads, giving one row per CDR3 protein. The sample has hundreds of thousands of distinct CDR3 sequences, about 15% seen once.

This receptor was taken from a woman aged 60-75 years with Graves' ophthalmopathy. The rearrangement links TRBV29-1 to TRBJ1-2, with a possible D match to TRBD1 (6 bases). Sample: blood. The CDR3 protein is CSVVGTGNGYTF. The DNA of the CDR3 is TGCAGCGTTGTTGGTACAGGGAATGGCTACACCTTC.